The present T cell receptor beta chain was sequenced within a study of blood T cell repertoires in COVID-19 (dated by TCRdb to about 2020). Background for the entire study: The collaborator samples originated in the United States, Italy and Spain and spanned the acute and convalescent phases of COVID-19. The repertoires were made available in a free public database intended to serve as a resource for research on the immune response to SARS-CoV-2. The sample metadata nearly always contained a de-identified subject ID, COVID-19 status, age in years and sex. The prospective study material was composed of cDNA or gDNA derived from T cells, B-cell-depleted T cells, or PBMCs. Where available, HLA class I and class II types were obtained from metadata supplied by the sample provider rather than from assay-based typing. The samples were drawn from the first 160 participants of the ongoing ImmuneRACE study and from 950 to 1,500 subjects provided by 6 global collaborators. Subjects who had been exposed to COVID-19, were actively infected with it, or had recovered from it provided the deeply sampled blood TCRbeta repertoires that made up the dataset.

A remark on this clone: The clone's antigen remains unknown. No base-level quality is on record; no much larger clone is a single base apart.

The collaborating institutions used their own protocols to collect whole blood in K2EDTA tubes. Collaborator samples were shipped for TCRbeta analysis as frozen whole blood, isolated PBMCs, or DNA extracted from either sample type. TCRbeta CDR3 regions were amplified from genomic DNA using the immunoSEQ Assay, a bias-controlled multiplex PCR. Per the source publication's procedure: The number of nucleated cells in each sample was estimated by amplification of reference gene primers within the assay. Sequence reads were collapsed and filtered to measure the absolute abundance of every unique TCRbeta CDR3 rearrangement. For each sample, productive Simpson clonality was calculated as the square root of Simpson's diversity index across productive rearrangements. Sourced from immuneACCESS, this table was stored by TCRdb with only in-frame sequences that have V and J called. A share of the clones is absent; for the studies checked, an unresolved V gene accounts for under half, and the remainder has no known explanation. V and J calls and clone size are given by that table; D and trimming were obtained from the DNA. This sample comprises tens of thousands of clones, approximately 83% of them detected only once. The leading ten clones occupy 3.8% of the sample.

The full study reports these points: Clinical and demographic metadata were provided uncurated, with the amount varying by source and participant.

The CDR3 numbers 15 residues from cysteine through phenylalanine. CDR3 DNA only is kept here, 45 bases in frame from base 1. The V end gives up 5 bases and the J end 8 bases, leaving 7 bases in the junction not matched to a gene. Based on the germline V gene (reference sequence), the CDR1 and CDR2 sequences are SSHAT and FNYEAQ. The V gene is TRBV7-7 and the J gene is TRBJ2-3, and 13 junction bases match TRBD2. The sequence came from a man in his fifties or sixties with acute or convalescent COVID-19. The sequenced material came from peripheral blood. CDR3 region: CASSPGTSGTSTQYF. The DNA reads TGTGCCAGCAGCCCCGGGACTAGCGGGACGAGTACGCAGTATTTT. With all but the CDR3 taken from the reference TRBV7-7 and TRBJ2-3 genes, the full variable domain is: GAGVSQSPRYKVTKRGQDVTLRCDPISSHATLYWYQQALGQGPEFLTYFNYEAQPDKSGLPSDRFSAERPEGSISTLTIQRTEQRDSAMYRCASSPGTSGTSTQYFGPGTRLTVL.